These T cell receptor beta chains were read from a single sample in a study of multiple sclerosis patients with progressive multifocal leukoencephalopathy. Assay: immunoSEQ multiplex PCR; the TCRdb copy retains only in-frame clones and omits some. Of some 30,000 clones listed, roughly 85% are singletons. Here the sequenced sample was PBMCs, taken from a patient treated with natalizumab. These receptor sequences come from a woman aged 25-40 years with progressive multifocal leukoencephalopathy. Both conserved end residues are part of each CDR3. The order of the fields is V gene, J gene, clone size, CDR3 protein. Part of the rows lack a size; the others show once, few, many or a class for expanded clones.

V gene: TRBV7-2
J gene: TRBJ1-2
clone size: few
CDR3 protein: CASSPTWDGYTF

V gene: TRBV6-1
J gene: -
clone size: -
CDR3 protein: CASSGLAGRSSYEQYF

V gene: TRBV9
J gene: TRBJ1-2
clone size: -
CDR3 protein: CASSDTHREEGYGYTF

V gene: TRBV7-9
J gene: -
clone size: -
CDR3 protein: CASSLQGVHEQYF

V gene: TRBV9
J gene: TRBJ2-5
clone size: -
CDR3 protein: CASSVNAAGGVTQYF

V gene: TRBV14
J gene: TRBJ2-7
clone size: -
CDR3 protein: CASSEGNSYEQYF

V gene: TRBV6-5
J gene: TRBJ1-6
clone size: -
CDR3 protein: CASSYSRQGNNSPLHF

V gene: TRBV10-2
J gene: TRBJ2-5
clone size: few
CDR3 protein: CASSDRDSRYQETQYF

V gene: TRBV11-2
J gene: TRBJ2-2
clone size: -
CDR3 protein: CASSLIPRLAGDTGELFF

V gene: TRBV19
J gene: TRBJ1-1
clone size: -
CDR3 protein: CASSISFEAFF

V gene: TRBV28
J gene: TRBJ2-2
clone size: -
CDR3 protein: CASSSSGGVGELFF

V gene: TRBV23-1
J gene: TRBJ2-3
clone size: -
CDR3 protein: CASCRRETDTQYF

V gene: TRBV14
J gene: TRBJ2-7
clone size: once
CDR3 protein: CASSGSTYEQYF

V gene: TRBV30
J gene: TRBJ2-3
clone size: -
CDR3 protein: CAYLLGGRKLADTQYF

V gene: TRBV9
J gene: TRBJ1-2
clone size: -
CDR3 protein: CASRSVLNGYTF

V gene: TRBV27
J gene: TRBJ2-6
clone size: -
CDR3 protein: CASSSRTASGANVLTF

V gene: TRBV10-3
J gene: TRBJ2-3
clone size: -
CDR3 protein: CAISEGTSGGNTDTQYF

V gene: TRBV5-1
J gene: TRBJ1-4
clone size: -
CDR3 protein: CASSLGVGSGKLFF

V gene: TRBV7-9
J gene: TRBJ1-2
clone size: few
CDR3 protein: CASQDRVYGYTF

V gene: TRBV9
J gene: TRBJ1-1
clone size: -
CDR3 protein: CASSPLDRVDTEAFF

V gene: TRBV7-2
J gene: TRBJ2-5
clone size: -
CDR3 protein: CASSLAGVETQYF

V gene: TRBV5-1
J gene: TRBJ2-1
clone size: -
CDR3 protein: CASSPWGGRSSYNEQFF

V gene: TRBV5-1
J gene: TRBJ1-1
clone size: -
CDR3 protein: CASSSTPTQNTEAFF

V gene: TRBV7-2
J gene: TRBJ2-6
clone size: -
CDR3 protein: CASSLTGGRSGANVLTF

V gene: TRBV18
J gene: TRBJ1-4
clone size: once
CDR3 protein: CASSDTATNEKLFF

V gene: TRBV9
J gene: TRBJ2-3
clone size: -
CDR3 protein: CASSDDSRVDGTDTQYF

V gene: TRBV9
J gene: TRBJ1-1
clone size: -
CDR3 protein: CASSVEGQSEAFF

V gene: TRBV4-3
J gene: TRBJ1-1
clone size: once
CDR3 protein: CASSQDRYGLNTEAFF

V gene: TRBV19
J gene: TRBJ1-4
clone size: -
CDR3 protein: CASSPRRYPEKLFF

V gene: TRBV7-9
J gene: TRBJ2-7
clone size: -
CDR3 protein: CASSAMTAWLQYF

V gene: TRBV30
J gene: TRBJ1-1
clone size: -
CDR3 protein: CAWSPGTSNTEAFF

V gene: TRBV4-2
J gene: TRBJ2-3
clone size: -
CDR3 protein: CASSQVSFQSARANTDTQYF